This passage covers 32 T cell receptor beta chains from one sample sequenced in a study of shared clonotypes between healthy human individuals. Profiled with immunoSEQ multiplex PCR; TCRdb holds only in-frame clones, not every one. The table shows roughly 700,000 clones, with around two thirds occurring only once. Sequenced: memory CD4+ T cells sorted from blood. The subset: CD45RA-negative fraction. These receptors came from a woman between 25 and 40 years old in good health.

CDR3 loop: CASSVYRDRSYEQYF. In nucleotides, the CDR3 is TGTGCCAGCAGTGTATATCGGGACAGATCCTACGAGCAGTACTTC. The chain links TRBV28 to TRBJ2-7, with 7 bases fitting TRBD1. Germline V gene data show CDR1 as MDHEN and CDR2 as SYDVKM. V trimming: 5 bases; J trimming: 1 base; junction bases outside the gene matches: 8. The length of the CDR3 is 15 residues. Full variable domain (rest looked up from reference TRBV28 and TRBJ2-7): DVKVTQSSRYLVKRTGEKVFLECVQDMDHENMFWYRQDPGLGLRLIYFSYDVKMKEKGDIPEGYSVSREKKERFSLILESASTNQTSMYLCASSVYRDRSYEQYFGPGTRLTVT.

The chain has TRBV14 and TRBJ1-6; unclear D gene. The CDR3 sequence is 13 residues long. V lost 1 base, J lost 8 bases, and 6 bases lay in between. The germline V gene has CDR1 SGHDN and CDR2 FVKESK. The CDR3 loop reads CASSQVQDSPLHF. DNA for the CDR3: TGTGCCAGCAGCCAAGTGCAGGATTCACCCCTCCACTTT.

CDR3 loop: CASSSGGTVDTQYF. Here the CDR3 DNA reads TGTGCCAGCAGCTCTGGGGGGACCGTAGATACGCAGTATTTT. The gene calls are TRBV7-9 and TRBJ2-3; a possible D gene is TRBD2 (6 bases). The CDR3 totals 14 residues. The V and J ends lost 4 bases and 5 bases respectively, with 13 bases between them. Germline loops: CDR1 SEHNR, CDR2 FQNEAQ (reference sequence).

The rearrangement joins TRBV6-1 to TRBJ1-5; D might be TRBD1 (5 bases). CDR3 length: 14 amino acids. Trimming cost V 2 bases and J 7 bases, with 12 bases left between them. CDR1 MNHNS and CDR2 SASEGT come from the germline V gene. DNA for the CDR3: TGTGCCAGCAGTGAACGAGAAGGGGTGCAGCCCCAGCATTTT. It is translated as CASSEREGVQPQHF.

The rearrangement uses TRBV19 and TRBJ1-1; D unresolved. Germline CDR1 LNHDA, CDR2 SQIVND (reference sequence). The germline V and J ends were trimmed by 6 bases and 1 base, with 9 bases remaining between them. CDR3 size: 13 residues. Here the CDR3 DNA reads TGTGCCAGTAGATTTCAGGAGAACACTGAAGCTTTCTTT. This gives the protein CASRFQENTEAFF.

The chain has TRBV5-1 and TRBJ1-2; D might be TRBD1 (5 bases). The CDR3 is made up of 14 amino acids. Trimming took off 7 bases at V and 8 bases at J, with 21 bases between the two ends. Germline V gene lookup returns CDR1 SGHRS and CDR2 YFSETQ. This chain's CDR3 is CASRPGTEYTGYTF. For the CDR3, the DNA is TGCGCCAGCCGGCCAGGGACGGAGTATACAGGCTACACCTTC.

This clone has a handful of counts. The CDR3 nucleotides are TGTGCCAGCAGCTTAAGTGGTCTGGACACTGAAGCTTTCTTT. Amino acid sequence: CASSLSGLDTEAFF. The chain is built from TRBV13 and TRBJ1-1; D is unclear. Trimming cost V 2 bases and J 3 bases, with 10 bases left between them. This CDR3 region has 14 residues. Germline V gene lookup returns CDR1 PRHDT and CDR2 FYEKMQ (reference sequence).

This chain links TRBV7-2 with TRBJ2-1; no firm D call. This CDR3 region has 15 residues. V lost 5 bases, J lost 8 bases, and 19 bases lay in between. Germline V gene lookup returns CDR1 SGHTA and CDR2 FQGNSA. The CDR3 DNA sequence: TGTGCCAGCAGCCCGGTCACCTTAATTAGCTATGAGCAGTTCTTC. It yields the protein CASSPVTLISYEQFF.

The V and J genes are TRBV28 and TRBJ2-7; possibly TRBD1 for D (6 bases). The CDR3 has 14 amino acids. Germline values: CDR1 MDHEN, CDR2 SYDVKM. V was clipped by 9 bases and J by 3 bases, with 18 bases between them. The DNA for the CDR3 is TGTGCCAGTAAACCGGGACAAGGCCTCTACGAGCAGTACTTC. Its translation is CASKPGQGLYEQYF.

This chain links TRBV27 with TRBJ1-1, with 7 bases identical to TRBD1. Germline V gene lookup returns CDR1 MNHEY and CDR2 SMNVEV (reference sequence). Germline trimming cut 8 bases from V and 2 bases from J; bases unmatched to any gene: 8. This CDR3 comprises 14 residues. CDR3 in DNA: TGTGCCAGCGCTGGGGGGACAGCTAACACTGAAGCTTTCTTT. Translating gives CASAGGTANTEAFF.

The chain joins TRBV28 to TRBJ2-2; 9 nucleotides align to TRBD1. The CDR3 contains 15 residues. CDR1 is MDHEN and CDR2 is SYDVKM in the germline V gene. Germline trimming cut 6 bases from V and 9 bases from J; bases unmatched to any gene: 11. CDR3 sequence (DNA): TGTGCCAGCAGCCCACGGACAGGGGTTGGGCGGGAGCTGTTTTTT. Translated: CASSPRTGVGRELFF. Complete variable domain (other parts from reference TRBV28 and TRBJ2-2): DVKVTQSSRYLVKRTGEKVFLECVQDMDHENMFWYRQDPGLGLRLIYFSYDVKMKEKGDIPEGYSVSREKKERFSLILESASTNQTSMYLCASSPRTGVGRELFFGEGSRLTVL.

The chain couples TRBV4-2 to TRBJ2-3, with 10 bases aligning to TRBD2. The V and J ends lost 1 base and 3 bases, in that order; junction bases with no gene match: 13. The CDR3 consists of 19 residues. CDR1 is LGHNA and CDR2 is YNFKEQ in the germline V gene. The CDR3 DNA reads TGTGCCAGCAGCCAAGGCTCAGCTCGAAGCGGGAGGGGGACAGATACGCAGTATTTT. Translated: CASSQGSARSGRGTDTQYF.

This clone was observed at least ten times. This rearrangement joins TRBV5-1 to TRBJ2-5; D is possibly TRBD1 (5 bases). The CDR3 has 14 amino acids. Trimming took 2 bases from V and 1 from J, leaving 9 bases between them. From germline, CDR1 is SGHRS and CDR2 YFSETQ. The CDR3 DNA sequence: TGCGCCAGCAGCTTAGGGGTCACCCAAGAGACCCAGTACTTC. Translated: CASSLGVTQETQYF.

CDR3 DNA: TGTGCCAGCAGCCCGGGGGGACAGGGCTCCTACGAGCAGTACTTC. It encodes CASSPGGQGSYEQYF. The chain is built from TRBV7-9 and TRBJ2-7; 9 bases map to TRBD1. The CDR3 is 15 residues long. Per germline, CDR1 SEHNR and CDR2 FQNEAQ (reference sequence). J lost 0 bases, V lost 5 bases, and 5 bases had no gene match.

The chain has TRBV28 and TRBJ1-3; D ambiguous. V was clipped by 2 bases and J by 0 bases, with 8 bases between them. The germline V gene has CDR1 MDHEN and CDR2 SYDVKM. The CDR3 contains 15 residues. This chain's CDR3 is CASSLAERSGNTIYF. The CDR3 bases are TGTGCCAGCAGTTTAGCAGAGCGCTCTGGAAACACCATATATTTT. The variable domain in full, completed from reference TRBV28 and TRBJ1-3, reads DVKVTQSSRYLVKRTGEKVFLECVQDMDHENMFWYRQDPGLGLRLIYFSYDVKMKEKGDIPEGYSVSREKKERFSLILESASTNQTSMYLCASSLAERSGNTIYFGEGSWLTVV.

This clone was observed a few times. The rearrangement uses TRBV20-1 and TRBJ2-7, with 9 positions matching TRBD1. CDR3 size: 10 residues. Germline CDR1 is DFQATT and CDR2 is SNEGSKA (reference sequence). This CDR3 reads CSCRGDRDYF. The CDR3 region has the DNA TGCAGCTGCCGAGGGGACAGGGACTACTTC.

V gene TRBV18 combines with J gene TRBJ2-2; 10 bases agree with TRBD1. This CDR3 has 16 amino acids. The germline V gene has CDR1 KGHSH and CDR2 LQKENI. J gave up 5 bases and V 3 bases, and 6 bases lay outside the gene matches. In DNA, the CDR3 is TGTGCCAGCTCACCCGCCGGGACAGGGGTAACCGGGGAGCTGTTTTTT. Translating it yields CASSPAGTGVTGELFF.

This clone was seen at least ten times. This chain connects TRBV5-1 to TRBJ2-7; TRBD2 agrees at 8 bases. CDR3 length equals 14 residues. Germline trimming cut 2 bases from V and 3 bases from J; bases unmatched to any gene: 4. CDR1 is SGHRS, CDR2 YFSETQ, per germline. CDR3 nucleotides: TGCGCCAGCAGCTTACCAGCGGGAGACTACGAGCAGTACTTC. Encoded protein: CASSLPAGDYEQYF.

The chain joins TRBV7-2 to TRBJ2-4; D remains unclear. This CDR3 has 11 residues. V lost 5 bases and J 6 bases, leaving 5 bases between the germline ends. Per the germline V gene, CDR1 is SGHTA and CDR2 is FQGNSA. The CDR3 spells CASSGGNIQYF. The CDR3 DNA follows: TGTGCCAGCAGCGGTGGAAACATTCAGTACTTC.

The J gene is TRBJ1-1, the V gene TRBV19; 9 bases agree with TRBD1. This CDR3 has 17 amino acids. V lost 4 bases, J lost 1 base, and 10 bases stayed unmatched. Germline V CDR1 and CDR2: LNHDA, SQIVND (reference sequence). Here the CDR3 reads CASSNALTGGTNTEAFF. DNA of the CDR3: TGTGCCAGTAGTAATGCATTGACAGGGGGTACGAACACTGAAGCTTTCTTT.

The rearrangement joins TRBV18 to TRBJ2-3, with 8 nucleotides matching TRBD2. The V gene end was trimmed by 0 bases and the J gene end by 6 bases; junction bases not matched to a gene: 8. CDR3 length: 16 amino acids. Germline V gene lookup returns CDR1 KGHSH and CDR2 LQKENI. In DNA form, the CDR3 reads TGTGCCAGCTCACCACCGGTCAGCGGGAGAGGGGATACGCAGTATTTT. It translates to CASSPPVSGRGDTQYF.

The genes are TRBV7-2 and TRBJ1-2; 10 bases map to TRBD1. Germline CDR1 reads SGHTA; CDR2 reads FQGNSA. Unmatched junction bases numbered 6, after V lost 3 bases and J lost 2 bases. The CDR3 loop spans 16 amino acids. The CDR3 region is CASSLPGTGVNYGYTF. CDR3 nucleotides: TGTGCCAGCAGCTTGCCCGGGACAGGGGTGAACTATGGCTACACCTTC.

This chain links TRBV7-8 with TRBJ1-2; 7 nucleotides match TRBD1. The CDR3 totals 14 residues. Trimming took 5 bases from V and 5 from J; bases not matched to a gene: 8. Germline V CDR1 and CDR2: SGHVS, FQNEAQ. CDR3 sequence: CASSPGQAAYGYTF. The CDR3, as DNA: TGTGCCAGCAGCCCAGGACAGGCCGCGTATGGCTACACCTTC.

The chain recombines TRBV7-2 with TRBJ1-5; D remains unclear. V was trimmed by 5 bases and J by 5 bases, leaving 10 bases between them. Germline CDR1 SGHTA, CDR2 FQGNSA. The CDR3 sequence is 13 residues long. The CDR3 is CASSTQRDQPQHF. The CDR3, as DNA: TGTGCCAGCAGCACCCAAAGGGATCAGCCCCAGCATTTT. Full variable domain (missing parts from reference TRBV7-2 and TRBJ1-5): GAGVSQSPSNKVTEKGKDVELRCDPISGHTALYWYRQSLGQGLEFLIYFQGNSAPDKSGLPSDRFSAERTGGSVSTLTIQRTQQEDSAVYLCASSTQRDQPQHFGDGTRLSIL.

This clone was recorded a few times. CDR3 bases: TGTGCCAGCAGCCAATCGGACAACACTGAAGCTTTCTTT. This gives the protein CASSQSDNTEAFF. The V gene is TRBV16, the J gene TRBJ1-1; D call uncertain. V was pared by 0 bases and J by 2 bases, with 4 bases between. The CDR3 has 13 residues. Germline values: CDR1 KGHSY, CDR2 FQNENV. Full variable domain (outside the CDR3, taken from reference TRBV16 and TRBJ1-1): GEEVAQTPKHLVRGEGQKAKLYCAPIKGHSYVFWYQQVLKNEFKFLISFQNENVFDETGMPKERFSAKCLPNSPCSLEIQATKLEDSAVYFCASSQSDNTEAFFGQGTRLTVV.

The genes are TRBV10-3 and TRBJ1-6; D remains ambiguous. The CDR3 runs to 13 residues. Per germline, CDR1 ENHRY and CDR2 SYGVKD. The V and J ends lost 8 bases and 6 bases respectively, with 11 bases between them. The CDR3 DNA reads as TGTGCCATCGGGTCGGCAGCTAATTCACCCCTCCACTTT. This encodes CAIGSAANSPLHF.

The V gene is TRBV6-6, the J gene TRBJ2-3, with 8 bases matching TRBD1. This CDR3 is 15 amino acids long. V shed 7 bases, J shed 0 bases, and the junction held 6 bases outside the gene matches. Germline CDR1 and CDR2: MNHNY and SVGAGI (reference sequence). Written as DNA, the CDR3 is TGTGCCAGCATCTCCGGACAGGGAAGCACAGATACGCAGTATTTT. Residues: CASISGQGSTDTQYF.

The V gene is TRBV4-2, the J gene TRBJ1-4; TRBD1 might be the D (5 bases). Germline CDR1 reads LGHNA; CDR2 reads YNFKEQ. This CDR3 is 15 amino acids long. Trimming cost V 1 base and J 6 bases, with 12 bases left between them. The CDR3 loop is CASSQVGQGYEKLFF. The DNA of the CDR3 is TGTGCCAGCAGCCAAGTAGGGCAGGGTTATGAAAAACTGTTTTTT.

In this sample, this clone turned up once. This chain connects TRBV29-1 to TRBJ2-2; D possibly corresponds to TRBD2 (6 bases). Germline CDR1 is SQVTM and CDR2 is ANQGSEA. The length of the CDR3 is 14 residues. Trimming took off 5 bases at V and 3 bases at J, with 13 bases between the two ends. The CDR3 DNA follows: TGCAGCGTTTTTAGGACGGGAGACACCGGGGAGCTGTTTTTT. This gives the protein CSVFRTGDTGELFF.

This chain connects TRBV7-9 to TRBJ2-2; no reliable D call. The CDR3 spans 11 residues. V lost 4 bases, J lost 6 bases, and 3 bases lay in between. From germline, CDR1 is SEHNR and CDR2 FQNEAQ (reference sequence). CDR3 DNA sequence: TGTGCCAGCAGCTCCCCCGGGGAGCTGTTTTTT. Its translation is CASSSPGELFF. The entire variable domain, with the rest obtained from reference TRBV7-9 and TRBJ2-2, is as follows: DTGVSQNPRHKITKRGQNVTFRCDPISEHNRLYWYRQTLGQGPEFLTYFQNEAQLEKSRLLSDRFSAERPKGSFSTLEIQRTEQGDSAMYLCASSSPGELFFGEGSRLTVL.

The V call is TRBV29-1, the J call TRBJ2-7; 7 bases agree with TRBD2. V lost 7 bases to trimming and J lost 2 bases; unmatched junction nucleotides: 11. The length of the CDR3 is 14 residues. CDR1 and CDR2 from the germline V gene are SQVTM and ANQGSEA. CDR3 residues: CSAWGERGAYEQYF. In DNA, the CDR3 is TGCAGCGCGTGGGGGGAGCGGGGTGCCTACGAGCAGTACTTC.

Written as DNA, the CDR3 is TGTGCCACCAGCAGCGAATGGACTAGCGGGAGAGGGGGAAACATTCAGTACTTC. Translated: CATSSEWTSGRGGNIQYF. The chain joins TRBV15 to TRBJ2-4; 13 nucleotides match TRBD2. Germline-derived CDR1 and CDR2 are LNHNV and YYDKDF (reference sequence). The CDR3 covers 18 residues. J was trimmed by 6 bases and V by 3 bases; bases with no gene match: 11.